This entry lists 27 T cell receptor beta chains sequenced from one sample in a study of blood T cell repertoires in COVID-19. Here immunoSEQ multiplex PCR was the method, and the copy in TCRdb shows in-frame clones only, minus some. The table has about 190,000 clones, roughly 88% seen once. Sequencing was performed on peripheral blood. These receptors came from a woman aged 40 to 50 who had recovered from COVID-19.

This chain joins TRBV3-1 (or the pseudogene TRBV3-2) and TRBJ1-1; maybe TRBD1 (6 bases). V was shortened by 2 bases and J by 3 bases, with 13 bases between the two germline ends. Per germline, CDR1 LGHDT and CDR2 YNNKEL (reference sequence). The CDR3 totals 15 residues. The CDR3 DNA is TGTGCCAGCAGCCAAATGTTGGGGGCTCACACTGAAGCTTTCTTT. This codes for CASSQMLGAHTEAFF.

This sequence joins TRBV11-3 and TRBJ1-4; no firm D call. The V gene lost 5 bases and the J gene lost 2 bases, with 21 bases spanning the gap. This CDR3 comprises 18 residues. The germline CDR1 and CDR2 sequences are SGHNT and YENEEA. CDR3 nucleotide sequence: TGTGCCAGCAGCACGTCGTCGAGGGAACACATCACTAATGAAAAACTGTTTTTT. It yields the protein CASSTSSREHITNEKLFF.

DNA of the CDR3: TGTGCCAGCAGCTTAACGGGATATAGCAATCAGCCCCAGCATTTT. Translating it yields CASSLTGYSNQPQHF. This chain connects TRBV11-3 to TRBJ1-5; D is unresolved. This CDR3 has 15 residues. V was trimmed by 2 bases and J by 0 bases, leaving 8 bases between them. Germline-derived CDR1 and CDR2 are SGHNT and YENEEA.

The genes are TRBV7-3 and TRBJ2-6; D possibly corresponds to TRBD1 (5 bases). The CDR3 runs to 17 residues. Germline lookup yields CDR1 SGHTA and CDR2 FQGTGA. The ends were cut back, 1 base at V and 0 bases at J, with 10 bases in the middle. CDR3 coding DNA: TGTGCCAGCAGCTTAAGGGGCGGCCTCTCTGGGGCCAACGTCCTGACTTTC. Protein product: CASSLRGGLSGANVLTF. Based on the CDR3 plus reference TRBV7-3 and TRBJ2-6, the full variable domain is GAGVSQTPSNKVTEKGKYVELRCDPISGHTALYWYRQSLGQGPEFLIYFQGTGAADDSGLPNDRFFAVRPEGSVSTLKIQRTERGDSAVYLCASSLRGGLSGANVLTFGAGSRLTVL.

The V call is TRBV5-6, the J call TRBJ2-7; 9 bases are shared with TRBD1. Trimming at V came to 2 bases and at J to 2 bases, leaving 8 bases not matched to a gene. The CDR3 loop spans 16 amino acids. CDR1 is SGHDT and CDR2 is YYEEEE in the germline V gene. CDR3 in amino acids: CASSFPTGGPPYEQYF. The CDR3 DNA sequence: TGTGCCAGCAGCTTCCCAACAGGGGGCCCTCCCTACGAGCAGTACTTC.

J is TRBJ2-5 and V is TRBV28; 10 nucleotides match TRBD2. Per germline, CDR1 MDHEN and CDR2 SYDVKM. This CDR3 has 16 residues. V lost 5 bases, J lost 3 bases, and 9 bases stayed unmatched. CDR3 DNA sequence: TGTGCCAGCAGTACATGGACTAGCGGAGCTGAAGAGACCCAGTACTTC. Translating gives CASSTWTSGAEETQYF. Full variable domain (missing parts from reference TRBV28 and TRBJ2-5): DVKVTQSSRYLVKRTGEKVFLECVQDMDHENMFWYRQDPGLGLRLIYFSYDVKMKEKGDIPEGYSVSREKKERFSLILESASTNQTSMYLCASSTWTSGAEETQYFGPGTRLLVL.

The gene calls are TRBV19 and TRBJ1-4, with D uncertain. Germline V gives CDR1 LNHDA, CDR2 SQIVND (reference sequence). The CDR3 is made up of 14 amino acids. V was trimmed by 3 bases and J by 4 bases, leaving 9 bases between them. The DNA for the CDR3 is TGTGCCAGTAGTATCCGACGGGATAATGAAAAACTGTTTTTT. This encodes CASSIRRDNEKLFF.

The chain employs TRBV25-1 and TRBJ2-7; 9 nucleotides line up with TRBD1. The CDR3 totals 15 residues. The V segment lost 3 bases and the J segment 3 bases; nucleotides outside the gene matches: 6. The V gene's germline CDR1 is MGHDK and CDR2 SYGVNS. The DNA for the CDR3 is TGTGCCAGCAGTGATAGGGGACAGGGTCTCTACGAGCAGTACTTC. Translating gives CASSDRGQGLYEQYF.

The chain combines TRBV13 with TRBJ2-3, with 7 bases matching TRBD2. The germline gives CDR1 PRHDT, CDR2 FYEKMQ (reference sequence). The CDR3 length is 15 residues. The trim removed 6 bases at V and 5 bases at J, leaving 11 bases unmatched. The CDR3 DNA reads TGTGCCAGCAGAATGGTGGGAGGGCCGGAAGATACGCAGTATTTT. Translated, it gives CASRMVGGPEDTQYF.

J is TRBJ1-1 and V is TRBV30; TRBD1 aligns across 10 bases. Germline V gives CDR1 GTSNPN, CDR2 SVGIG (reference sequence). The V gene end was trimmed by 6 bases and the J gene end by 4 bases; junction bases not matched to a gene: 5. The CDR3 sequence is 13 residues long. The CDR3 bases are TGTGCCTGTCCGGGACAGGGGCCCACTGAAGCTTTCTTT. Amino acid sequence: CACPGQGPTEAFF.

The chain joins TRBV4-2 to TRBJ2-3, with 8 positions matching TRBD1. The germline V gene encodes CDR1 LGHNA and CDR2 YNFKEQ. This CDR3 is 17 amino acids long. V was pared by 1 base and J by 5 bases, with 11 bases of the junction left unmatched. In DNA, the CDR3 is TGTGCCAGCAGCCAAGCGGGCAGGGGGCGCGTTGGAGATACGCAGTATTTT. Translated, it gives CASSQAGRGRVGDTQYF.

The rearrangement links TRBV13 to TRBJ2-2; 11 nucleotides align to TRBD1. CDR1 and CDR2 (germline): PRHDT, FYEKMQ (reference sequence). This CDR3 has 17 residues. Unmatched junction bases numbered 4, after V lost 4 bases and J lost 0 bases. The CDR3 here is CASSSRDRGTNTGELFF. The CDR3 DNA reads TGTGCCAGCAGCTCCCGGGACAGGGGGACGAACACCGGGGAGCTGTTTTTT.

This clone has just one count. The CDR3 DNA reads as TGTGCCACCAGTGATGGGACAGGGAATACGCAGTATTTT. Translated, it gives CATSDGTGNTQYF. The V and J genes are TRBV24-1 and TRBJ2-3; TRBD1 aligns across 9 bases. Germline-derived CDR1 and CDR2 are KGHDR and SFDVKD. CDR3 length equals 13 residues. Trimming removed 3 bases from V and 7 bases from J; junction bases left unmatched: 1.

V usage is TRBV4-2 and J usage is TRBJ1-5, with D perhaps matching TRBD1 (6 bases). CDR1 is LGHNA, CDR2 YNFKEQ, per germline. Trimming left V 0 bases short and J 4 bases short, with 10 bases between. This CDR3 region has 15 residues. This chain's CDR3 is CASSQEGTTNQPQHF. The CDR3 DNA follows: TGTGCCAGCAGCCAAGAAGGGACAACGAATCAGCCCCAGCATTTT.

The J gene is TRBJ1-6, the V gene TRBV6-1; D unclear. This CDR3 has 15 residues. The V gene's germline CDR1 is MNHNS and CDR2 SASEGT. Between the trimmed V and J ends, which lost 1 base and 7 bases, there was a span of 11 bases. CDR3: CASSEGSRRNSPLHF. The CDR3 DNA is TGTGCCAGCAGTGAAGGGTCTAGAAGAAATTCACCCCTCCACTTT.

With respect to this clone: Germline and junction disagree at one end, which may indicate a read error. V is TRBV30 and J is TRBJ1-1; tentative D call: TRBD1 (6 bases). There are 13 residues in the CDR3. The germline CDR1 and CDR2 sequences are GTSNPN and SVGIG (reference sequence). For the CDR3, the DNA is TGTGCCTGGAGGGGGGGGGCTTTAACTGAGGCTTTCTTT. It codes for CAWRGGALTEAFF.

This clone occurred once. This chain connects TRBV7-9 to TRBJ2-4; TRBD2 matches 14 bases. Per the germline V gene, CDR1 is SEHNR and CDR2 is FQNEAQ (reference sequence). The CDR3 loop spans 16 amino acids. With 5 bases clipped from V and 5 bases from J, the junction kept 5 bases outside the gene matches. CDR3 nucleotides: TGTGCCAGCAGCGGGGGGACTAGCGGGAGCGAAAACATTCAGTACTTC. Residues: CASSGGTSGSENIQYF.

This clone was recorded at least ten times. The junction and the germline gene differ at one end; a read error may be behind it. The chain employs TRBV10-3 and TRBJ2-1; 8 bases line up with TRBD2. The CDR3 spans 13 residues. CDR1 and CDR2 (germline): ENHRY, SYGVKD. The CDR3 nucleotides read TGTGCCGCAGCTGCCGATAGTAGCGGGAAGATGGTCTTC. Translation gives CAAAADSSGKMVF.

V usage is TRBV28 and J usage is TRBJ1-5; 10 nucleotides match TRBD1. Germline V gene data show CDR1 as MDHEN and CDR2 as SYDVKM. This CDR3 spans 14 amino acids. V lost 6 bases and J lost 6; bases outside the gene matches: 5. CDR3 coding DNA: TGTGCCAGCAGCCTGGGACAGGGGACTCAGCCCCAGCATTTT. Protein sequence: CASSLGQGTQPQHF.

CDR3 sequence reads: CATDRTGDNNEQFF. The DNA for the CDR3 is TGTGCCACCGATAGGACAGGGGATAACAATGAGCAGTTCTTC. The rearrangement uses TRBV10-3 and TRBJ2-1; 9 bases agree with TRBD1. Per the germline V gene, CDR1 is ENHRY and CDR2 is SYGVKD. V shed 10 bases and J 5 bases; nucleotides not matched to a gene: 9. The CDR3 spans 14 residues.

V gene TRBV19 combines with J gene TRBJ2-7; possibly TRBD2 for D (6 bases). From germline, CDR1 is LNHDA and CDR2 SQIVND (reference sequence). There are 13 residues in the CDR3. V was clipped by 5 bases and J by 2 bases, with 10 bases between them. CDR3 residues: CASSLGLAYEQYF. As DNA, the CDR3 is TGTGCCAGTAGTTTGGGACTGGCCTACGAGCAGTACTTC.

The rearrangement joins TRBV5-4 to TRBJ2-3; no definite D call. CDR3 length: 15 residues. Germline loops: CDR1 SGHNT, CDR2 YYREEE (reference sequence). Trimming took off 1 base at V and 0 bases at J, with 9 bases between the two ends. Written as DNA, the CDR3 is TGTGCCAGCAGCTTGACGGGTACTAGCACAGATACGCAGTATTTT. Protein sequence: CASSLTGTSTDTQYF.

The chain carries TRBV9 and TRBJ2-3; TRBD1 might be the D (6 bases). The V gene's germline CDR1 is SGDLS and CDR2 YYNGEE. Trimming took 0 bases from V and 2 from J, leaving 10 bases between them. The CDR3 length is 15 residues. CDR3 residues: CASSVGWGLTDTQYF. The CDR3 nucleotides are TGTGCCAGCAGCGTAGGATGGGGGCTCACAGATACGCAGTATTTT.

The chain combines TRBV11-2 with TRBJ2-7, with TRBD2 matching 7 bases. The CDR3 consists of 17 residues. Losses at the gene ends were 8 bases for V and 0 bases for J; bases not matched to a gene: 16. Germline V gives CDR1 SGHAT, CDR2 FQNNGV. This chain's CDR3 is CASLGVERPGGSYEQYF. In DNA form, the CDR3 reads TGTGCCAGCTTAGGGGTGGAAAGGCCGGGGGGCTCCTACGAGCAGTACTTC.

This rearrangement joins TRBV15 to TRBJ2-7; TRBD1 might be the D (5 bases). V was cut by 1 base and J by 5 bases, with 18 bases left in between. This CDR3 region has 16 residues. The germline CDR1 and CDR2 sequences are LNHNV and YYDKDF (reference sequence). In nucleotides, the CDR3 is TGTGCCACCAGCAGAGCCCCAGACTCAGGGTGGGACGAGCAGTACTTC. Its protein is CATSRAPDSGWDEQYF. Full variable domain (missing parts from reference TRBV15 and TRBJ2-7): DAMVIQNPRYQVTQFGKPVTLSCSQTLNHNVMYWYQQKSSQAPKLLFHYYDKDFNNEADTPDNFQSRRPNTSFCFLDIRSPGLGDTAMYLCATSRAPDSGWDEQYFGPGTRLTVT.

V is TRBV7-9 and J is TRBJ2-5, with 9 bases fitting TRBD1. There are 18 residues in the CDR3. Germline values: CDR1 SEHNR, CDR2 FQNEAQ (reference sequence). V shed 5 bases, J shed 1 base, and the junction held 14 bases outside the gene matches. CDR3 in amino acids: CASSKGGTGTTLQETQYF. The CDR3 region has the DNA TGTGCCAGCAGCAAAGGAGGGACAGGGACAACTCTCCAAGAGACCCAGTACTTC.

This clone was counted a single time. This chain links TRBV11-3 with TRBJ2-1; D is unclear. V lost 1 base and J 6 bases, leaving 13 bases between the germline ends. CDR1 and CDR2 from the germline V gene are SGHNT and YENEEA. The CDR3 is 15 residues long. The CDR3: CASSLGDAGSNEQFF. The CDR3 DNA reads as TGTGCCAGCAGCTTAGGCGACGCAGGATCCAATGAGCAGTTCTTC.